The next 10 T cell receptor beta chains were all read from a single sample in a study of shared clonotypes between healthy human individuals (dated by TCRdb to the early 2020s). The library was obtained by the immunoSEQ multiplex PCR assay. This is the immuneACCESS table as TCRdb keeps it, with only in-frame sequences that have V and J called. A part of the clones is gone; compared with another copy, unresolved V genes explain less than half, and the rest is unexplained. The sample table contains about 700,000 clones; only one count was recorded for over 65% of them. 1.5% to 2% of the sample is in the top ten clones. Material for sequencing was memory CD4+ T cells sorted from blood. The cell subset or site label of this sample denotes: CD45RA-negative fraction. These receptors were taken from a woman aged 30 to 39 in good health.

As for this clone: Distinct nucleotide sequences in the sample also encode this CDR3. The V and J genes are TRBV7-2 and TRBJ2-5, with a tentative D call TRBD2 (6 bases). CDR1 and CDR2 from the germline V gene are SGHTA and FQGNSA. The CDR3 contains 14 residues. V lost 1 base and J lost 1, with 7 bases in between. The chain's CDR3 is CASSLGSGQETQYF. The CDR3 DNA reads as TGTGCCAGCAGCTTAGGTAGCGGCCAAGAGACCCAGTACTTC.

V usage is TRBV7-7 and J usage is TRBJ2-3; D is unclear. The V end lost 2 bases, the J end lost 2 bases, and 11 bases lay between the germline ends. Germline V gene lookup returns CDR1 SSHAT and CDR2 FNYEAQ (reference sequence). The CDR3 has 15 amino acids. CDR3 DNA: TGTGCCAGCAGCTTACTGGGCCTCCCCACAGATACGCAGTATTTT. This codes for CASSLLGLPTDTQYF.

V gene TRBV30 combines with J gene TRBJ1-1, with 8 bases aligning to TRBD1. Germline CDR1 reads GTSNPN; CDR2 reads SVGIG (reference sequence). This CDR3 is built from 15 residues. With V trimmed by 1 base and J by 1 base, 5 bases remained unmatched. CDR3 sequence reads: CAWSEGTGRNTEAFF. In DNA, the CDR3 is TGTGCCTGGAGTGAAGGGACAGGAAGGAACACTGAAGCTTTCTTT.

The V and J genes are TRBV5-1 and TRBJ2-4; 7 nucleotides match TRBD2. This CDR3 has 15 amino acids. J lost 9 bases, V lost 4 bases, and 13 bases had no gene match. CDR1 SGHRS and CDR2 YFSETQ come from the germline V gene. CDR3 sequence (DNA): TGCGCCAGCAGCCTCCGGGGGGTTGCGGATGGCATTCAGTACTTC. Translated: CASSLRGVADGIQYF.

V gene TRBV27 combines with J gene TRBJ2-1; D gene unclear. Germline CDR1 is MNHEY and CDR2 is SMNVEV (reference sequence). V was pared by 6 bases and J by 7 bases, with 19 bases between. The CDR3 is made up of 15 amino acids. CDR3 bases: TGTGCCAGCAGATTTCTGGTGGATTCGAATAATGAGCAGTTCTTC. It encodes CASRFLVDSNNEQFF.

As regards this clone: This sample includes further DNA sequences coding for the same CDR3. This chain links TRBV29-1 with TRBJ1-3; D is perhaps TRBD1 (5 bases). The CDR3 length is 12 residues. Germline V gives CDR1 SQVTM, CDR2 ANQGSEA. The germline V and J ends were trimmed by 4 bases and 4 bases, with 8 bases remaining between them. CDR3 loop: CSVVGPGNTIYF. The CDR3 DNA follows: TGCAGCGTTGTGGGGCCGGGAAACACCATATATTTT. Complete variable domain (other parts from reference TRBV29-1 and TRBJ1-3): SAVISQKPSRDICQRGTSLTIQCQVDSQVTMMFWYRQQPGQSLTLIATANQGSEATYESGFVIDKFPISRPNLTFSTLTVSNMSPEDSSIYLCSVVGPGNTIYFGEGSWLTVV.

This chain joins TRBV5-1 and TRBJ1-2; 7 bases are a match to TRBD1. V lost 7 bases, J lost 6 bases, and 21 bases stayed unmatched. Looked up from germline, CDR1 is SGHRS and CDR2 is YFSETQ. This CDR3 comprises 17 residues. The CDR3 DNA follows: TGCGCCAGCGGGGGGCTCAGACAGGGAGGTGACAAGGATGGCTACACCTTC. It yields the protein CASGGLRQGGDKDGYTF.

This chain links TRBV29-1 with TRBJ1-2, with TRBD1 matching 8 bases. The ends lost 4 bases at V and 4 bases at J; junction bases unmatched: 5. This CDR3 contains 13 residues. CDR1 SQVTM and CDR2 ANQGSEA come from the germline V gene. The CDR3 here is CSVGTTGAYGYTF. The CDR3 DNA reads TGCAGCGTTGGGACGACAGGGGCCTATGGCTACACCTTC.

The V call is TRBV27, the J call TRBJ1-2; 9 bases fit TRBD1. The CDR3 has 13 residues. In germline, CDR1 is MNHEY, CDR2 SMNVEV (reference sequence). Unmatched junction bases numbered 10, after V lost 10 bases and J lost 7 bases. The CDR3 DNA reads as TGTGCCACCTCACCCGGGACAGGGTTTGGCTACACCTTC. Amino acid sequence: CATSPGTGFGYTF.

This clone was counted a few times. V usage is TRBV6-6 and J usage is TRBJ2-3, with 7 bases aligning to TRBD1. The CDR3 totals 14 residues. Germline-derived CDR1 and CDR2 are MNHNY and SVGAGI (reference sequence). V shed 6 bases, J shed 3 bases, and the junction held 6 bases outside the gene matches. The CDR3 here is CASSPAGGTDTQYF. DNA for the CDR3: TGTGCCAGCAGCCCCGCAGGGGGTACAGATACGCAGTATTTT.